This T cell receptor beta chain was observed in a study of blood T cell repertoires in COVID-19. Study information: The cDNA or gDNA used as material had been derived from T cells, B-cell-depleted T cells, or PBMCs.

CDR1 and CDR2 (germline): SGHVS, FNYEAQ. The CDR3 sequence is 14 residues long. The V and J ends lost 1 base and 15 bases, in that order; junction bases with no gene match: 11. The repertoire was sequenced with immunoSEQ multiplex PCR; TCRdb's copy has only in-frame clones and lacks some. The repertoire holds under 200,000 clones, roughly three quarters seen once, with roughly 17% in the top ten. V gene TRBV7-6 combines with J gene TRBJ2-1; 8 positions match TRBD2. The sample consisted of peripheral blood. This clonotype was obtained from a man in his fifties or sixties with active or convalescent COVID-19. CDR3 nucleotide sequence: TGTGCCAGCAGCTTAGTAGCGGGAACAGGGATTCGGTTCTTC. Protein product: CASSLVAGTGIRFF.